A selection of T cell receptor beta chains follows, all from one sample in a study of CD8 T cells in Susac syndrome. TCRdb re-called the immunoSEQ multiplex PCR reads through MiXCR, storing one row per CDR3 protein. The sample lists approximately 270,000 distinct CDR3 sequences, around 95% seen once, with around 0.07% in the top ten. Sequencing used CD4+ T cells from PBMCs. The receptors were gathered from a human donor with multiple sclerosis. The CDR3 runs from the conserved cysteine through the conserved F or W. A D gene is named only where the DNA matches it firmly. Clone size, where shown, is once, few, many, or a class for clones that have expanded.

D gene: NA; clone size: NA; V gene: TRBV27; J gene: TRBJ2-2; CDR3 protein: CASSSVTRANTGELFF; CDR3 DNA: TGTGCCAGCAGTTCGGTGACACGAGCGAACACCGGGGAGCTGTTTTTT
D gene: NA; clone size: NA; V gene: TRBV2; J gene: TRBJ1-5; CDR3 protein: CASREYSNQPQHF; CDR3 DNA: TGTGCCAGCAGGGAATATAGCAATCAGCCCCAGCATTTT
D gene: NA; clone size: NA; V gene: TRBV5-8; J gene: TRBJ2-5; CDR3 protein: CASSLEWVGETQYF; CDR3 DNA: TGTGCCAGCAGCTTGGAGTGGGTTGGGGAGACCCAGTACTTC
D gene: NA; clone size: NA; V gene: TRBV29-1; J gene: TRBJ2-3; CDR3 protein: CSVLLPTDTQYF; CDR3 DNA: TGCAGCGTTCTCCTCCCCACAGATACGCAGTATTTT
D gene: TRBD1; clone size: NA; V gene: TRBV5-1; J gene: TRBJ1-6; CDR3 protein: CASRTGSSYNSPLHF; CDR3 DNA: TGCGCCAGCAGGACAGGGAGCTCCTATAATTCACCCCTCCACTTT
D gene: NA; clone size: NA; V gene: TRBV5-4; J gene: TRBJ2-5; CDR3 protein: CASSLARLVETQYF; CDR3 DNA: TGTGCCAGCAGCTTGGCCCGGTTAGTGGAGACCCAGTACTTC
D gene: NA; clone size: NA; V gene: TRBV20-1; J gene: TRBJ1-5; CDR3 protein: CSARDYRISFNQPQHF; CDR3 DNA: TGCAGTGCTAGAGATTATCGGATCTCCTTCAATCAGCCCCAGCATTTT
D gene: TRBD1; clone size: NA; V gene: TRBV12-5; J gene: TRBJ1-3; CDR3 protein: CASGFNARTGGLSGNTIYF; CDR3 DNA: TGTGCTAGTGGTTTCAACGCTCGGACAGGGGGTCTCTCTGGAAACACCATATATTTT
D gene: NA; clone size: NA; V gene: TRBV30; J gene: TRBJ1-3; CDR3 protein: CAWSVREAGNTIYF; CDR3 DNA: TGTGCCTGGAGTGTACGGGAGGCCGGAAACACCATATATTTT
D gene: NA; clone size: NA; V gene: TRBV3-1; J gene: TRBJ2-4; CDR3 protein: CASSQDLGTKNIQYF; CDR3 DNA: TGTGCCAGCAGCCAAGATCTGGGTACCAAAAACATTCAGTACTTC
D gene: NA; clone size: NA; V gene: TRBV3-1; J gene: TRBJ1-3; CDR3 protein: CASSQGQSGGNTIYF; CDR3 DNA: TGTGCCAGCAGCCAAGGACAGTCGGGGGGAAACACCATATATTTT
D gene: NA; clone size: NA; V gene: TRBV15; J gene: TRBJ2-3; CDR3 protein: CATSAPGTGKGDTQYF; CDR3 DNA: TGTGCCACCAGCGCCCCCGGGACGGGGAAGGGAGATACGCAGTATTTT
D gene: NA; clone size: NA; V gene: TRBV24-1; J gene: TRBJ2-1; CDR3 protein: CATSDLGSYNEQFF; CDR3 DNA: TGTGCCACCAGTGATTTGGGGTCGTACAATGAGCAGTTCTTC
D gene: TRBD1; clone size: NA; V gene: TRBV12-3/TRBV12-4; J gene: TRBJ2-6; CDR3 protein: CASSSRITGAGANVLTF; CDR3 DNA: TGTGCCAGCAGTTCCCGGATAACAGGGGCTGGGGCCAACGTCCTGACTTTC
D gene: TRBD1; clone size: NA; V gene: TRBV12-3/TRBV12-4; J gene: TRBJ2-7; CDR3 protein: CASRRTGGLAYEQYF; CDR3 DNA: TGTGCCAGCAGACGGACAGGGGGCCTTGCCTACGAGCAGTACTTC
D gene: NA; clone size: NA; V gene: TRBV27; J gene: TRBJ2-2; CDR3 protein: CASSKNSRGRTGELFF; CDR3 DNA: TGTGCCAGCAGTAAAAATAGCAGGGGCAGGACCGGGGAGCTGTTTTTT
D gene: NA; clone size: NA; V gene: TRBV30; J gene: TRBJ2-1; CDR3 protein: CAWSGRPGEPYNEQFF; CDR3 DNA: TGTGCCTGGAGTGGCCGCCCAGGGGAACCCTACAATGAGCAGTTCTTC
D gene: NA; clone size: NA; V gene: TRBV5-6; J gene: TRBJ2-5; CDR3 protein: CASSTQGGGQETQYF; CDR3 DNA: TGTGCCAGCAGCACACAGGGAGGAGGCCAAGAGACCCAGTACTTC
D gene: NA; clone size: NA; V gene: TRBV30; J gene: TRBJ1-1; CDR3 protein: CAWSEQANTEAFF; CDR3 DNA: TGTGCCTGGAGTGAACAGGCGAACACTGAAGCTTTCTTT
D gene: NA; clone size: NA; V gene: TRBV28; J gene: TRBJ1-4; CDR3 protein: CASSRGQLSTNEKLFF; CDR3 DNA: TGTGCCAGCAGTCGCGGACAGCTATCAACTAATGAAAAACTGTTTTTT
D gene: TRBD2; clone size: NA; V gene: TRBV7-7; J gene: TRBJ2-3; CDR3 protein: CASSRDYRDTQYF; CDR3 DNA: TGTGCCAGCAGCCGGGACTATCGGGATACGCAGTATTTT
D gene: NA; clone size: NA; V gene: TRBV30; J gene: TRBJ1-5; CDR3 protein: CAFLDTRSNQPQHF; CDR3 DNA: TGTGCCTTCCTGGACACGCGAAGCAATCAGCCCCAGCATTTT
D gene: NA; clone size: NA; V gene: TRBV6-6; J gene: TRBJ2-3; CDR3 protein: CATGTQDTQYF; CDR3 DNA: TGTGCCACAGGGACTCAAGATACGCAGTATTTT
D gene: TRBD2; clone size: once; V gene: TRBV20-1; J gene: TRBJ2-3; CDR3 protein: CSANRLAGASDTQYF; CDR3 DNA: TGCAGTGCTAATCGGCTAGCGGGAGCTTCAGATACGCAGTATTTT
D gene: NA; clone size: once; V gene: TRBV6-6; J gene: TRBJ1-1; CDR3 protein: CASSPFDGTEAFF; CDR3 DNA: TGTGCCAGCAGTCCCTTTGATGGAACTGAAGCTTTCTTT
D gene: NA; clone size: once; V gene: TRBV7-9; J gene: TRBJ1-3; CDR3 protein: CASSNGNTIYF; CDR3 DNA: TGTGCCAGCAGCAACGGAAACACCATATATTTT
D gene: NA; clone size: NA; V gene: TRBV2; J gene: TRBJ1-1; CDR3 protein: CASSPVANTEAFF; CDR3 DNA: TGTGCCAGCAGCCCGGTCGCGAACACTGAAGCTTTCTTT
D gene: NA; clone size: NA; V gene: TRBV7-2; J gene: TRBJ2-1; CDR3 protein: CASSLGGGRGDNEQFF; CDR3 DNA: TGTGCCAGCAGCCTAGGGGGCGGGAGAGGTGACAATGAGCAGTTCTTC
D gene: TRBD1; clone size: NA; V gene: TRBV7-3; J gene: TRBJ1-1; CDR3 protein: CASSFTGAGDTEAFF; CDR3 DNA: TGTGCCAGCAGCTTTACAGGGGCTGGGGACACTGAAGCTTTCTTT
D gene: NA; clone size: NA; V gene: TRBV29-1; J gene: TRBJ1-5; CDR3 protein: CSVEESWGQPQHF; CDR3 DNA: TGCAGCGTTGAAGAATCCTGGGGTCAGCCCCAGCATTTT
D gene: TRBD2; clone size: few; V gene: TRBV6-5; J gene: TRBJ2-2; CDR3 protein: CASSYSGTSRVGELFF; CDR3 DNA: TGTGCCAGCAGTTACTCGGGGACTAGCCGGGTCGGGGAGCTGTTTTTT
D gene: TRBD1; clone size: NA; V gene: TRBV7-2; J gene: TRBJ1-2; CDR3 protein: CASSSWDRGNYGYTF; CDR3 DNA: TGTGCCAGCAGCAGTTGGGACAGGGGGAACTATGGCTACACCTTC
D gene: TRBD2; clone size: NA; V gene: TRBV4-1; J gene: TRBJ2-1; CDR3 protein: CASSQVGRLAGATYNEQFF; CDR3 DNA: TGCGCCAGCAGCCAAGTAGGCCGACTAGCGGGAGCAACCTACAATGAGCAGTTCTTC
D gene: TRBD2; clone size: NA; V gene: TRBV4-1; J gene: TRBJ2-1; CDR3 protein: CASSQDLGTSGGVSSYNEQFF; CDR3 DNA: TGCGCCAGCAGCCAAGATCTTGGGACTAGCGGAGGGGTCAGCTCCTACAATGAGCAGTTCTTC
D gene: TRBD1; clone size: NA; V gene: TRBV6-2/TRBV6-3; J gene: TRBJ2-2; CDR3 protein: CASSPVGQGRLFF; CDR3 DNA: TGTGCCAGCAGTCCAGTGGGACAGGGGCGACTGTTTTTT
D gene: TRBD1; clone size: NA; V gene: TRBV3-1; J gene: TRBJ1-3; CDR3 protein: CASRATGASGNTIYF; CDR3 DNA: TGTGCCAGCAGAGCTACAGGGGCTTCTGGAAACACCATATATTTT
D gene: TRBD1; clone size: NA; V gene: TRBV27; J gene: TRBJ1-6; CDR3 protein: CASSLSGQGAGSPLHF; CDR3 DNA: TGTGCCAGCAGTTTATCGGGACAGGGGGCTGGTTCACCCCTCCACTTT
D gene: NA; clone size: NA; V gene: TRBV5-1; J gene: TRBJ2-7; CDR3 protein: CASSLDRQRPDEQYF; CDR3 DNA: TGCGCCAGCAGCTTGGATAGGCAGCGACCTGACGAGCAGTACTTC
D gene: NA; clone size: NA; V gene: TRBV4-1; J gene: TRBJ1-2; CDR3 protein: CASSPRQVPNYGYTF; CDR3 DNA: TGCGCCAGCAGCCCGCGACAGGTCCCGAACTATGGCTACACCTTC
D gene: TRBD2; clone size: once; V gene: TRBV5-1; J gene: TRBJ2-5; CDR3 protein: CASSLILLAGGQETQYF; CDR3 DNA: TGCGCCAGCAGCTTGATTCTTCTAGCGGGGGGCCAAGAGACCCAGTACTTC
D gene: NA; clone size: NA; V gene: TRBV24-1; J gene: TRBJ1-1; CDR3 protein: CATSGPPENTEAFF; CDR3 DNA: TGTGCCACCAGTGGTCCCCCTGAGAACACTGAAGCTTTCTTT
D gene: NA; clone size: NA; V gene: TRBV5-1; J gene: TRBJ1-5; CDR3 protein: CASSFRGESNQPQHF; CDR3 DNA: TGCGCCAGCAGCTTCAGGGGAGAGAGCAATCAGCCCCAGCATTTT
D gene: NA; clone size: NA; V gene: TRBV2; J gene: TRBJ2-3; CDR3 protein: CASSEGRASDTQYF; CDR3 DNA: TGTGCCAGCAGTGAAGGCCGGGCGTCAGATACGCAGTATTTT
D gene: NA; clone size: NA; V gene: TRBV3-1; J gene: TRBJ2-5; CDR3 protein: CASSQDLETQYF; CDR3 DNA: TGTGCCAGCAGCCAAGATTTAGAGACCCAGTACTTC
D gene: NA; clone size: once; V gene: TRBV30; J gene: TRBJ1-1; CDR3 protein: CAWSGTQNTEAFF; CDR3 DNA: TGTGCCTGGAGTGGGACACAGAACACTGAAGCTTTCTTT
D gene: NA; clone size: NA; V gene: TRBV7-2; J gene: TRBJ1-5; CDR3 protein: CASTSGNRYQPQHF; CDR3 DNA: TGTGCCAGCACGAGCGGTAACAGGTATCAGCCCCAGCATTTT
D gene: NA; clone size: NA; V gene: TRBV2; J gene: TRBJ1-1; CDR3 protein: CASSEGGLTEAFF; CDR3 DNA: TGTGCCAGCAGTGAAGGGGGGTTGACTGAAGCTTTCTTT
D gene: NA; clone size: NA; V gene: TRBV18; J gene: TRBJ2-1; CDR3 protein: CASSPKGTEQFF; CDR3 DNA: TGTGCCAGCTCACCGAAGGGGACTGAGCAGTTCTTC
D gene: NA; clone size: NA; V gene: TRBV9; J gene: TRBJ2-3; CDR3 protein: CASSPGGVGPADTQYF; CDR3 DNA: TGTGCCAGCAGCCCGGGTGGGGTCGGGCCCGCAGATACGCAGTATTTT
D gene: NA; clone size: NA; V gene: TRBV29-1; J gene: TRBJ1-1; CDR3 protein: CSTQDLNTEAFF; CDR3 DNA: TGCAGCACGCAGGACCTGAACACTGAAGCTTTCTTT
D gene: TRBD1; clone size: NA; V gene: TRBV11-2; J gene: TRBJ1-1; CDR3 protein: CASSTLKGAGDTEAFF; CDR3 DNA: TGTGCCAGCAGCACCCTGAAGGGGGCGGGGGACACTGAAGCTTTCTTT
D gene: NA; clone size: NA; V gene: TRBV6-5; J gene: TRBJ1-3; CDR3 protein: CATQQGNTIYF; CDR3 DNA: TGTGCCACACAACAGGGAAACACCATATATTTT
D gene: TRBD1; clone size: NA; V gene: TRBV30; J gene: TRBJ1-3; CDR3 protein: CAWSATGGSGNTIYF; CDR3 DNA: TGTGCCTGGAGTGCAACAGGGGGGTCTGGAAACACCATATATTTT
D gene: NA; clone size: NA; V gene: TRBV20-1; J gene: TRBJ1-1; CDR3 protein: CSALRGGGSTEAFF; CDR3 DNA: TGCAGTGCTCTCCGGGGGGGAGGAAGCACTGAAGCTTTCTTT
D gene: NA; clone size: NA; V gene: TRBV29-1; J gene: TRBJ2-1; CDR3 protein: CSVSGTASSYNEQFF; CDR3 DNA: TGCAGCGTTTCCGGGACTGCAAGCTCCTACAATGAGCAGTTCTTC